This note documents a single TCR beta chain sequence. The antigen is undetermined. As for the donors, each was a healthy bone marrow donor. These data are taken from a study of cytomegalovirus exposure and HLA in healthy donors. PCR involved 60 Vbeta and 13 Jbeta primers. Assay: immunoSEQ multiplex PCR; the TCRdb copy retains only in-frame clones and omits some. The sample lists 95,000 to 150,000 clones, over 60% seen once, with less than 4% in the top ten. Study-wide points: The study dropped some indistinguishable V segments, TRBV6-2 and TRBV6-3 among them. The productive fraction for most TCR beta V segments was about 87% or about 30% in an earlier analysis. V- and J-gene trimming in TCR beta was tied to a missense DCLRE1C variant by an analysis performed later.

CDR1 LNHDA and CDR2 SQIVND come from the germline V gene (reference sequence). This CDR3 is built from 15 residues. V was pared by 3 bases and J by 5 bases, with 17 bases between. The sequence was collected from a human donor in good health. V and J are TRBV19 and TRBJ2-7, with D maybe TRBD2 (5 bases). The sequencing input was PBMCs. The CDR3 is CASSMRAQNAHEQYF. CDR3 DNA: TGTGCCAGTAGTATGAGGGCCCAGAACGCCCACGAGCAGTACTTC.